The sequence of this T cell receptor (beta chain) was determined in a study of radiation and T cells in renal cell carcinoma. Germline CDR1 LGHNT, CDR2 FRNRAP. V was shortened by 6 bases and J by 0 bases, with 10 bases between the two germline ends. This CDR3 has 14 amino acids. Time point reported: blood 4 weeks post-SBRT, at nephrectomy. The treatment is: 15 Gy SBRT to primary tumor, nephrectomy 4 weeks later. Clear cell pathology was present in this patient's renal cell carcinoma. The assay was immunoSEQ multiplex PCR, and TCRdb's table has in-frame clones only and misses some. The profile shows around 74,000 clones, approximately 87% of them singletons.

The source material was blood, sampled from a patient whose treatment included radiotherapy and nephrectomy. V usage is TRBV12-5 and J usage is TRBJ2-3, with D perhaps TRBD2 (6 bases). This clonotype was sampled from a woman aged 55-69 years with renal cell carcinoma. The CDR3 DNA follows: TGTGCTAGTGGCCTCGGGACTAGCACAGATACGCAGTATTTT. Translated, it gives CASGLGTSTDTQYF. Together with reference TRBV12-5 and TRBJ2-3, the CDR3 gives the full variable domain: DARVTQTPRHKVTEMGQEVTMRCQPILGHNTVFWYRQTMMQGLELLAYFRNRAPLDDSGMPKDRFSAEMPDATLATLKIQPSEPRDSAVYFCASGLGTSTDTQYFGPGTRLTVL.